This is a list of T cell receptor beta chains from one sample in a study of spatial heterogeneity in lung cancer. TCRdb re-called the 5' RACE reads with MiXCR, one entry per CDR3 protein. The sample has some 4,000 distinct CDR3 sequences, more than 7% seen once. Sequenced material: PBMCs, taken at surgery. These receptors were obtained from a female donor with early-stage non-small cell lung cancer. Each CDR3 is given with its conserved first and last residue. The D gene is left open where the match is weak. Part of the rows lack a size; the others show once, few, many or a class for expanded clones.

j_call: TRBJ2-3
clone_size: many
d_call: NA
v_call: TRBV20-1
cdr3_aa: CSAMRVEVDTQYF
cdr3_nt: TGCAGTGCTATGCGGGTTGAGGTAGATACGCAGTATTTT

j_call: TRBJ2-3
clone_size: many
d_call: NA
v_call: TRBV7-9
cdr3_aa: CASSFSRTDTQYF
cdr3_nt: TGTGCCAGCAGCTTTAGCCGCACAGATACGCAGTATTTT

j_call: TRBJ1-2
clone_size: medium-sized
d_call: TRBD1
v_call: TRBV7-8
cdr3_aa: CASSQDRGDYGYTF
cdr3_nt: TGTGCCAGCAGCCAGGACAGGGGTGACTATGGCTACACCTTC

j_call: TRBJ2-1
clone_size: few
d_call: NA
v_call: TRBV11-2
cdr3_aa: CASSPIRSSYNEQFF
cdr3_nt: TGTGCCAGCAGCCCTATTAGGAGCTCCTACAATGAGCAGTTCTTC

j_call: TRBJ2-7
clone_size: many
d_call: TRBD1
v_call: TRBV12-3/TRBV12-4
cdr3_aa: CASWTGGRREQYF
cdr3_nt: TGTGCCAGTTGGACAGGGGGCCGGCGCGAGCAGTACTTC

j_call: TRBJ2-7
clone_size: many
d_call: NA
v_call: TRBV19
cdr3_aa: CASKVAGSYEQYF
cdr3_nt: TGTGCCAGTAAAGTGGCAGGATCCTACGAGCAGTACTTC

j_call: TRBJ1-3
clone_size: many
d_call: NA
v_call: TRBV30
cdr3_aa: CAWGQLSGNTIYF
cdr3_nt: TGTGCCTGGGGACAGCTCTCTGGAAACACCATATATTTT

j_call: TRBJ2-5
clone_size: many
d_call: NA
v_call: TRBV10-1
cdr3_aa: CASSGVRLGRETQYF
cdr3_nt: TGCGCCAGCAGTGGGGTTCGATTGGGCAGGGAGACCCAGTACTTC

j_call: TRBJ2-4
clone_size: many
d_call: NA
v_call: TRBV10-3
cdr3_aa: CAISESVGERNIQYF
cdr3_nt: TGTGCCATCAGTGAGTCCGTGGGTGAGCGAAACATTCAGTACTTC

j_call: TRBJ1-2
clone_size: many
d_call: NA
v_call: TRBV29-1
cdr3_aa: CSGGGRRNGYTF
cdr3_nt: TGCAGCGGCGGCGGACGGCGGAATGGCTACACCTTC

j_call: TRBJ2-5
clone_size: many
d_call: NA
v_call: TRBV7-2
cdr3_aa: CASTPGETQYF
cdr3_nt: TGTGCCAGCACTCCCGGAGAGACCCAGTACTTC

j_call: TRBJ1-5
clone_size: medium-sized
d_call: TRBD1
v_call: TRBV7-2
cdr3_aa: CASSPNDRGREQPQHF
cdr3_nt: TGTGCCAGCAGCCCTAACGACAGGGGGCGGGAACAGCCCCAGCATTTT

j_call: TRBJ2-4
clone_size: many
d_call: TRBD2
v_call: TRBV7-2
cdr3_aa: CASSFTGGTNIQYF
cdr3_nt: TGTGCCAGCAGCTTCACCGGGGGGACAAACATTCAGTACTTC

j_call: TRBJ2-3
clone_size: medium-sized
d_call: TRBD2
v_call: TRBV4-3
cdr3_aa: CASSQDLSGGDTDTQYF
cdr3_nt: TGCGCCAGCAGCCAAGATCTCAGCGGGGGGGACACAGATACGCAGTATTTT

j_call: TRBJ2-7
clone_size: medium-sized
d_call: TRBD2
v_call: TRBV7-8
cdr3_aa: CASSPGGVSYEQYF
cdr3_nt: TGTGCCAGCAGCCCGGGGGGAGTTTCCTACGAGCAGTACTTC

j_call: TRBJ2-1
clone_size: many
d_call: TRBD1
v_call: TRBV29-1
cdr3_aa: CSVEEARTGDEQFF
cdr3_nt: TGCAGCGTTGAAGAGGCTCGGACAGGGGATGAGCAGTTCTTC

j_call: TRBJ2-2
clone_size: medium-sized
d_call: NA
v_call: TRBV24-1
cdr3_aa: CATASGNTGELFF
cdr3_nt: TGTGCCACAGCCTCCGGGAACACCGGGGAGCTGTTTTTT

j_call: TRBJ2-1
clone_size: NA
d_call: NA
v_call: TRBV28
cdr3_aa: CASSFLVGNEQFF
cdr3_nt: TGTGCCAGCAGTTTTTTGGTCGGCAATGAGCAGTTCTTC

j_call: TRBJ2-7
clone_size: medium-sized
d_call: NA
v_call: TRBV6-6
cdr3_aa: CASSSPPLPSEQYF
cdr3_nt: TGTGCCAGCAGTTCCCCACCTCTGCCGAGCGAGCAGTACTTC

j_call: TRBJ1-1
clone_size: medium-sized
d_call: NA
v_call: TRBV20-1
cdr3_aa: CSAAQGNTEAFF
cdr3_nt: TGCAGTGCGGCCCAGGGGAACACTGAAGCTTTCTTT

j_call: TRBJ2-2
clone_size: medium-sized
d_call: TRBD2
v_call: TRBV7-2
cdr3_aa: CASSFYGGAGELFF
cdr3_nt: TGTGCCAGCAGCTTTTACGGGGGGGCCGGGGAGCTGTTTTTT

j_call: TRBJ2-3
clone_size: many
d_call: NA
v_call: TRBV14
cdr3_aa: CASSPIGGLTDTQYF
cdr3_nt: TGTGCCAGCAGCCCAATCGGGGGACTCACAGATACGCAGTATTTT

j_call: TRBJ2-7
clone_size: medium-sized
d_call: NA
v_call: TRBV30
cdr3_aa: CAWSSGAPAYEQYF
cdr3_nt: TGTGCCTGGAGTTCGGGGGCCCCTGCGTACGAGCAGTACTTC

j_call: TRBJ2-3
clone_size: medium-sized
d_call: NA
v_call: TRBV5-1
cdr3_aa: CASSLDGGTDTQYF
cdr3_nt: TGCGCCAGCAGCTTGGACGGGGGAACAGATACGCAGTATTTT

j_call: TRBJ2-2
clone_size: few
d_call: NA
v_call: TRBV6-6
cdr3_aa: CASMRTGELFF
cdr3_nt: TGTGCCAGCATGAGGACCGGGGAGCTGTTTTTT

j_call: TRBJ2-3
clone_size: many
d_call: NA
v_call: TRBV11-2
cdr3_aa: CASSLDGGEGDTQYF
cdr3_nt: TGTGCCAGCAGCTTAGACGGGGGCGAGGGAGATACGCAGTATTTT

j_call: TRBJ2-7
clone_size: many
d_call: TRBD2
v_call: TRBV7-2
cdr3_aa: CASSLASGGFSSEQYF
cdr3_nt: TGTGCCAGCAGCTTAGCGAGCGGGGGTTTTTCGTCCGAGCAGTACTTC

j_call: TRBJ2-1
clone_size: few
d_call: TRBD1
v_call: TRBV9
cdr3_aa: CASSAQGNTYNEQFF
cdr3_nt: TGTGCCAGCAGCGCACAGGGGAACACCTACAATGAGCAGTTCTTC

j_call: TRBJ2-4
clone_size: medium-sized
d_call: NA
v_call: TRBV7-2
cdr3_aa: CASSPAKNIQYF
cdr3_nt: TGTGCCAGCAGCCCAGCCAAAAACATTCAGTACTTC

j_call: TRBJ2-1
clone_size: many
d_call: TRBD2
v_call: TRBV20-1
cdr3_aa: CSAETSGAYNEQFF
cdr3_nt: TGCAGTGCTGAGACTAGCGGCGCCTACAATGAGCAGTTCTTC

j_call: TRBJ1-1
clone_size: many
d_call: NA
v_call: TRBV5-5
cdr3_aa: CASSWGIRDPREAFF
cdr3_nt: TGTGCCAGCAGCTGGGGGATCCGGGACCCAAGGGAAGCTTTCTTT

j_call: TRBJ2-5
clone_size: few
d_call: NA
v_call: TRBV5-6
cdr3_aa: CASSRGLAEETQYF
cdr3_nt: TGTGCCAGCAGCCGAGGACTGGCAGAAGAGACCCAGTACTTC

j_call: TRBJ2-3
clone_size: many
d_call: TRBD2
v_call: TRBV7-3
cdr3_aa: CASSLTGLAGPVDTQYF
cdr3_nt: TGTGCCAGCAGCTTGACGGGACTAGCGGGGCCGGTAGATACGCAGTATTTT

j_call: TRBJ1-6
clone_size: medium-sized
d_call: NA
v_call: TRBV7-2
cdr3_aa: CASSLGAGGNNSPLHF
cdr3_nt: TGTGCCAGCAGCTTAGGGGCAGGAGGGAATAATTCACCCCTCCACTTT

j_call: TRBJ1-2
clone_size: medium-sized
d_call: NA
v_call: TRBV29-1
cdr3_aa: CSAVLALQGSYGYTF
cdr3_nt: TGCAGCGCCGTCCTTGCCCTTCAGGGCTCCTATGGCTACACCTTC

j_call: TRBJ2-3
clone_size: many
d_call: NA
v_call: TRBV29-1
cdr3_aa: CSADAGDTRTDTQYF
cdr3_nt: TGCAGCGCCGATGCCGGGGACACACGCACAGATACGCAGTATTTT

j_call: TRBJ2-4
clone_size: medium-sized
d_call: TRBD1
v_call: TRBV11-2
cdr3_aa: CASRRTGQAINIQYF
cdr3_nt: TGTGCCAGCAGACGAACCGGACAGGCCATAAACATTCAGTACTTC